These 19 T cell receptor beta chains originate from one sample sequenced in a study of blood T cell repertoires in COVID-19. The method was immunoSEQ multiplex PCR; TCRdb's version includes in-frame clones alone and lacks a portion of them. The repertoire has approximately 230,000 clones, 85% to 90% of them found once; the top ten carry approximately 1.4%. The material sequenced was peripheral blood. The origin of the receptors is a man older than 75 with acute or convalescent COVID-19.

This sequence joins TRBV19 and TRBJ2-2; D possibly corresponds to TRBD1 (6 bases). The CDR3 runs 14 residues. Trimming took 7 bases from V and 6 from J, leaving 15 bases between them. Germline CDR1 and CDR2: LNHDA and SQIVND (reference sequence). CDR3 sequence reads: CASIRTGLAGELFF. The CDR3 DNA reads TGTGCCAGTATAAGAACAGGGCTGGCCGGGGAGCTGTTTTTT.

The J gene is TRBJ1-2, the V gene TRBV6-1, with TRBD1 identical over 8 bases. CDR1 is MNHNS, CDR2 SASEGT, per germline. The CDR3 runs to 14 residues. Germline trimming cut 3 bases from V and 3 bases from J; bases unmatched to any gene: 3. DNA for the CDR3: TGTGCCAGCAGTGAGGACAGGGTTGACTATGGCTACACCTTC. Translation: CASSEDRVDYGYTF.

The chain has TRBV7-9 and TRBJ2-1, with TRBD2 as a possible D gene (6 bases). The CDR3 runs to 16 residues. Germline V gene sequence: CDR1 SEHNR, CDR2 FQNEAQ (reference sequence). The V end was cut by 4 bases, the J end by 5 bases, with 18 bases between. CDR3 amino acids: CASSSWGRPEDNEQFF. The CDR3, as DNA: TGTGCCAGCAGCTCGTGGGGGAGGCCGGAAGACAATGAGCAGTTCTTC.

This chain links TRBV9 with TRBJ2-2; perhaps TRBD1 as D (5 bases). Germline CDR1 and CDR2: SGDLS and YYNGEE. V shed 2 bases and J shed 7 bases, with 12 bases lying between them. The CDR3 extends over 14 amino acids. CDR3 coding DNA: TGTGCCAGCAGCGTCGGTAGACAGAACGGGGAGCTGTTTTTT. Amino acid sequence: CASSVGRQNGELFF.

The rearrangement uses TRBV6-1 and TRBJ1-5; TRBD1 aligns across 11 bases. Germline values: CDR1 MNHNS, CDR2 SASEGT. Unmatched junction bases numbered 9, after V lost 2 bases and J lost 0 bases. This CDR3 comprises 19 residues. The CDR3 DNA reads TGTGCCAGCAGTGAAATTCCTGGGACAGGGGGGAGTAGCAATCAGCCCCAGCATTTT. Protein product: CASSEIPGTGGSSNQPQHF.

This sequence joins TRBV5-6 and TRBJ1-1, with 9 positions matching TRBD1. The CDR3 extends over 13 amino acids. V lost 3 bases to trimming and J lost 6 bases; unmatched junction nucleotides: 3. Germline CDR1 reads SGHDT; CDR2 reads YYEEEE. CDR3 protein: CASSYGTGSEAFF. CDR3 in DNA: TGTGCCAGCAGCTACGGGACAGGGTCTGAAGCTTTCTTT.

As regards this clone: An end of the junction does not agree with germline; a read error may underlie this. The V gene is TRBV7-7, the J gene TRBJ2-1; D might be TRBD1 (6 bases). The CDR3 is made up of 13 amino acids. Germline-derived CDR1 and CDR2 are SSHAT and FNYEAQ (reference sequence). CDR3 DNA: TGTGCTAGCAGCCAGGGGCCCTACAATGAGCAGTTCTTC. As protein: CASSQGPYNEQFF.

The chain carries TRBV28 and TRBJ2-7, with D possibly matching TRBD1 (5 bases). V lost 3 bases and J 5 bases, leaving 14 bases between the germline ends. This CDR3 has 14 amino acids. Germline V gene data show CDR1 as MDHEN and CDR2 as SYDVKM. The CDR3 spells CASSLAGSLNEQYF. The CDR3, as DNA: TGTGCCAGCAGTTTGGCAGGGTCTCTCAACGAGCAGTACTTC.

V is TRBV27 and J is TRBJ2-1, with 8 bases matching TRBD2. The CDR3 has 23 amino acids. Per germline, CDR1 MNHEY and CDR2 SMNVEV (reference sequence). The J segment lost 6 bases and the V segment lost 2 bases, leaving 30 bases of the junction unmatched. This CDR3 is CASSLRPLPRRGSGVEGGNEQFF. The DNA of the CDR3 is TGTGCCAGCAGTTTACGCCCTCTCCCCCGCCGGGGTAGCGGGGTCGAAGGGGGCAATGAGCAGTTCTTC.

V usage is TRBV7-9 and J usage is TRBJ2-5; 9 bases line up with TRBD1. V shed 5 bases, J shed 3 bases, and the junction held 10 bases outside the gene matches. The CDR3 has 16 residues. The germline V gene encodes CDR1 SEHNR and CDR2 FQNEAQ (reference sequence). As DNA, the CDR3 is TGTGCCAGCAGCGCGAACAGGGGGCACGCTGAAGAGACCCAGTACTTC. Amino acid sequence: CASSANRGHAEETQYF.

V usage is TRBV19 and J usage is TRBJ2-7; D ambiguous. The CDR3 is made up of 15 amino acids. V lost 0 bases, J lost 2 bases, and 11 bases lay in between. Looked up from germline, CDR1 is LNHDA and CDR2 is SQIVND (reference sequence). CDR3 protein: CASSIDLEKTYEQYF. The CDR3 DNA reads as TGTGCCAGTAGTATAGATCTAGAGAAGACCTACGAGCAGTACTTC. Using reference TRBV19 and TRBJ2-7 for the parts outside the CDR3, the full variable domain is DGGITQSPKYLFRKEGQNVTLSCEQNLNHDAMYWYRQDPGQGLRLIYYSQIVNDFQKGDIAEGYSVSREKKESFPLTVTSAQKNPTAFYLCASSIDLEKTYEQYFGPGTRLTVT.

This chain uses TRBV3-1 (or the pseudogene TRBV3-2) with TRBJ2-5; 9 nucleotides align to TRBD2. CDR1 and CDR2 from the germline V gene are LGHDT and YNNKEL (reference sequence). The CDR3 extends over 14 amino acids. The V segment lost 5 bases and the J segment 5 bases; nucleotides outside the gene matches: 6. CDR3 residues: CASSFSGRFETQYF. The CDR3 DNA is TGTGCCAGCAGCTTTAGCGGGAGATTTGAGACCCAGTACTTC.

The gene calls are TRBV18 and TRBJ1-2, with D perhaps matching TRBD1 (5 bases). The length of the CDR3 is 13 residues. Germline CDR1 is KGHSH and CDR2 is LQKENI. V lost 5 bases and J 5 bases, leaving 12 bases between the germline ends. Here the CDR3 reads CASSTDSLYGYTF. The CDR3 nucleotides read TGTGCCAGCTCAACAGACAGCCTTTATGGCTACACCTTC.

This clone has just a few counts. V is TRBV2 and J is TRBJ1-5, with TRBD1 identical over 10 bases. The CDR3 has 13 residues. V was pared by 6 bases and J by 7 bases, with 3 bases of the junction left unmatched. The V gene's germline CDR1 is SNHLY and CDR2 FYNNEI. As DNA, the CDR3 is TGTGCCAGCAGGGACAGGGGGGAACAGCCCCAGCATTTT. Translating gives CASRDRGEQPQHF. Supplemented by reference TRBV2 and TRBJ1-5, the full variable domain reads EPEVTQTPSHQVTQMGQEVILRCVPISNHLYFYWYRQILGQKVEFLVSFYNNEISEKSEIFDDQFSVERPDGSNFTLKIRSTKLEDSAMYFCASRDRGEQPQHFGDGTRLSIL.

The chain employs TRBV19 and TRBJ2-4, with 11 positions matching TRBD2. Germline V CDR1 and CDR2: LNHDA, SQIVND (reference sequence). The CDR3 totals 16 residues. Trimming removed 2 bases from V and 5 bases from J; junction bases left unmatched: 5. The CDR3 nucleotides are TGTGCCAGTAGTATATATAGCGGGGGGGCCCAAAACATTCAGTACTTC. This gives the protein CASSIYSGGAQNIQYF.

This rearrangement joins TRBV27 to TRBJ1-1; a weak D match, TRBD1 (5 bases). The germline CDR1 and CDR2 sequences are MNHEY and SMNVEV (reference sequence). CDR3 length: 12 residues. V lost 4 bases to trimming and J lost 8 bases, with 11 bases between them. In DNA form, the CDR3 reads TGTGCCAGCAGTTCCCAGGGCTTAGAAGCTTTCTTT. This translates into CASSSQGLEAFF.

The chain links TRBV5-1 to TRBJ2-7, with D unresolved. The CDR3 extends over 14 amino acids. The germline V and J ends were trimmed by 4 bases and 3 bases, with 14 bases remaining between them. Germline V lookup: CDR1 SGHRS, CDR2 YFSETQ. The CDR3 region is CASSRSSVFYEQYF. In DNA form, the CDR3 reads TGCGCCAGCAGCCGGTCCAGCGTCTTCTACGAGCAGTACTTC.

V gene TRBV11-2 combines with J gene TRBJ2-1, with 9 bases identical to TRBD2. J lost 5 bases, V lost 2 bases, and 4 bases had no gene match. Per germline, CDR1 SGHAT and CDR2 FQNNGV. The CDR3 contains 15 residues. The CDR3 sequence is CASSLMTSGHNEQFF. CDR3 DNA sequence: TGTGCCAGCAGCTTAATGACTAGCGGCCACAATGAGCAGTTCTTC.

This clone was detected once. The chain has TRBV12-3 or TRBV12-4 and TRBJ2-5; 7 bases agree with TRBD2. The V and J ends lost 7 bases and 4 bases, in that order; junction bases with no gene match: 6. The CDR3 covers 13 residues. In DNA form, the CDR3 reads TGTGCCAGCACGCGGGGGTCTATAGAGACCCAGTACTTC. This codes for CASTRGSIETQYF.